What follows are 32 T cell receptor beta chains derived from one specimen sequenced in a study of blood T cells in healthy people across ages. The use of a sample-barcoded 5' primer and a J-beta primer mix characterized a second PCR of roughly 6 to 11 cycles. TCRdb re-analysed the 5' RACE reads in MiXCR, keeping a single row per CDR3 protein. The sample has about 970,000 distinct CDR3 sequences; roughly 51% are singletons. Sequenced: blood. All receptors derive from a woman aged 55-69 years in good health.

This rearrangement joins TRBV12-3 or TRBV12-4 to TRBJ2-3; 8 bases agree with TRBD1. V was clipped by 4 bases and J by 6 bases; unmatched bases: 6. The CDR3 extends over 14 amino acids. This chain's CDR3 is CASSSSDRADTQYF. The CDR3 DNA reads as TGTGCCAGCAGTTCGTCGGACAGGGCGGATACGCAGTATTTT.

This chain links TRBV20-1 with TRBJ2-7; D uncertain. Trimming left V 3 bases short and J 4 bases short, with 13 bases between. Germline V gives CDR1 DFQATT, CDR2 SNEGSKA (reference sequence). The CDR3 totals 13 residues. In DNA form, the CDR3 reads TGCAGTGCTAGCCGCCTGGCCGGGTACGAGCAGTACTTC. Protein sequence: CSASRLAGYEQYF.

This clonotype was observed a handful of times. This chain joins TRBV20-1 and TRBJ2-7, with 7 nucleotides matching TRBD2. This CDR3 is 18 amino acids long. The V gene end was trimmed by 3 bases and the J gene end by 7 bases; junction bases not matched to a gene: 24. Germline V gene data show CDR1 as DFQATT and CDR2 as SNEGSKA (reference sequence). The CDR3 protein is CSASGAYTGGSLWTEQYF. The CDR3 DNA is TGCAGTGCTAGTGGAGCGTACACAGGCGGGAGCCTGTGGACGGAGCAGTACTTC.

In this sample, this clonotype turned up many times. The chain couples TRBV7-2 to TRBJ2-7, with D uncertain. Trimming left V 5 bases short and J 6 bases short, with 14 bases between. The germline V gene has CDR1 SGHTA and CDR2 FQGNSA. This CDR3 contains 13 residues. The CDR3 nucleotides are TGTGCCAGCAGCCCCCTAATAAGGGCCGAGCAGTACTTC. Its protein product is CASSPLIRAEQYF.

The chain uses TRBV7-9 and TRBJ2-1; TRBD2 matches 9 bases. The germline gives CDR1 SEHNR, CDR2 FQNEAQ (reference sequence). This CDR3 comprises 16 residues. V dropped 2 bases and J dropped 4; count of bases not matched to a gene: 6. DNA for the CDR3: TGTGCCAGCAGCTTAAGAGCGGGAGGTACTTACAATGAGCAGTTCTTC. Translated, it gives CASSLRAGGTYNEQFF.

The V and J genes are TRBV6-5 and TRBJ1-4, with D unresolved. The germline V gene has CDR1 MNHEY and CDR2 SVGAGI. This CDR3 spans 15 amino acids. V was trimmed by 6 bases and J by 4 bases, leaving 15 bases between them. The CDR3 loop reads CASSPREGNNEKLFF. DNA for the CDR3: TGTGCCAGCAGCCCCCGGGAGGGAAATAATGAAAAACTGTTTTTT.

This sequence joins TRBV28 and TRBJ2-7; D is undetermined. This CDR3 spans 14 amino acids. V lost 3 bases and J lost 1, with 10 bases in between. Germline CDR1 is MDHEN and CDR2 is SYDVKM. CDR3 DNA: TGTGCCAGCAGTTTCACTATTGAATCCTACGAGCAGTACTTC. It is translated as CASSFTIESYEQYF.

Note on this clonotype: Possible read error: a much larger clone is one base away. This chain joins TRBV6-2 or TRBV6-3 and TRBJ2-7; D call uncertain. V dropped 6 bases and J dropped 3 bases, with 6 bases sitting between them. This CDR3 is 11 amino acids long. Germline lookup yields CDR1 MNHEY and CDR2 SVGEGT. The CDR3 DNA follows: TGTGCCAGCAGGGATTTCTACGAGCAGTACTTC. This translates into CASRDFYEQYF.

The CDR3 coding sequence is TGTGCCAGCAGCTTCGCACTAGCCACAGATACGCAGTATTTT. Its protein product is CASSFALATDTQYF. V is TRBV7-8 and J is TRBJ2-3, with D perhaps matching TRBD2 (6 bases). CDR3 size: 14 residues. From germline, CDR1 is SGHVS and CDR2 FQNEAQ. The V end lost 3 bases, the J end lost 2 bases, and 9 bases lay between the germline ends. Based on the CDR3 plus reference TRBV7-8 and TRBJ2-3, the full variable domain is GAGVSQSPRYKVAKRGQDVALRCDPISGHVSLFWYQQALGQGPEFLTYFQNEAQLDKSGLPSDRFFAERPEGSVSTLKIQRTQQEDSAVYLCASSFALATDTQYFGPGTRLTVL.

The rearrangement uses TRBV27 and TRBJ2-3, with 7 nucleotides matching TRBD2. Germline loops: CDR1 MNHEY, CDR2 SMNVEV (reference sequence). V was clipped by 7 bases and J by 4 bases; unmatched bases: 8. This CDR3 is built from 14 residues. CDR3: CASTASGGADTQYF. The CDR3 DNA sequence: TGTGCCAGCACCGCTAGCGGTGGGGCAGATACGCAGTATTTT.

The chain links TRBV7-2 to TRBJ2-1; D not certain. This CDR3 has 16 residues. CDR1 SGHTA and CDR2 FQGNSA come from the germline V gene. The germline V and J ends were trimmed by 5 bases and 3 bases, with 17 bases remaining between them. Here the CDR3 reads CASSPKADHYYNEQFF. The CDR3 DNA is TGTGCCAGCAGCCCCAAGGCGGACCATTACTACAATGAGCAGTTCTTC.

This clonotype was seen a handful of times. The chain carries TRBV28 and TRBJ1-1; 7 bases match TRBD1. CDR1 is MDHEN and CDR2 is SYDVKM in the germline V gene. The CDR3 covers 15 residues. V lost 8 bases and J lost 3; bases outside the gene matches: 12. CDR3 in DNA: TGTGCCAGCCGATTGCCGACAGGGCGATACACTGAAGCTTTCTTT. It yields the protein CASRLPTGRYTEAFF.

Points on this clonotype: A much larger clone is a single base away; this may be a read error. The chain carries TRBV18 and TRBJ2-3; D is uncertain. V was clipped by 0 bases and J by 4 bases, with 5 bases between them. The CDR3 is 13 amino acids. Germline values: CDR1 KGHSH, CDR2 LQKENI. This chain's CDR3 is CASSPPWADTQYF. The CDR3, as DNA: TGTGCCAGCTCACCACCGTGGGCAGATACGCAGTATTTT.

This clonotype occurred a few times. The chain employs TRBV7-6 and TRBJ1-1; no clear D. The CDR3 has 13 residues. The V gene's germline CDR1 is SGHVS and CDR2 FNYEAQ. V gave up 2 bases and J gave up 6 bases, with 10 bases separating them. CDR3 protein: CASSLFVGSEAFF. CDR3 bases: TGTGCCAGCAGCTTATTTGTAGGGTCTGAAGCTTTCTTT.

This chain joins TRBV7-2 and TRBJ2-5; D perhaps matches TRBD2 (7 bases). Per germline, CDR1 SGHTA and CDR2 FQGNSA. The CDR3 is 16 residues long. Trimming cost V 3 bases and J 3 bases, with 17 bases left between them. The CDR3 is CASSLGGGSGEETQYF. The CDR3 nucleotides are TGTGCCAGCAGCTTGGGGGGCGGGAGCGGGGAAGAGACCCAGTACTTC. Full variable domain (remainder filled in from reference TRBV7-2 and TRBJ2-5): GAGVSQSPSNKVTEKGKDVELRCDPISGHTALYWYRQSLGQGLEFLIYFQGNSAPDKSGLPSDRFSAERTGGSVSTLTIQRTQQEDSAVYLCASSLGGGSGEETQYFGPGTRLLVL.

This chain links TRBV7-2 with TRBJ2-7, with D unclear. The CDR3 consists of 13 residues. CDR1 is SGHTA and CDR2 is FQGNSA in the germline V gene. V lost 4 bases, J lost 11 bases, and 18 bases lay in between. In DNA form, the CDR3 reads TGTGCCAGCAGCTCAGGAGACACTACGAGCAAGTACTTC. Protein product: CASSSGDTTSKYF.

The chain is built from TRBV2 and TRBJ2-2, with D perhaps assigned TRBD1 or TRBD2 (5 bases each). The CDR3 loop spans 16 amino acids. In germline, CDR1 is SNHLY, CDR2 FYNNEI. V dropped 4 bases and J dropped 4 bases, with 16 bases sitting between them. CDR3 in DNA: TGTGCCAGCAGTGGTGGGGCGGCGGCGGGCACCGGGGAGCTGTTTTTT. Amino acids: CASSGGAAAGTGELFF.

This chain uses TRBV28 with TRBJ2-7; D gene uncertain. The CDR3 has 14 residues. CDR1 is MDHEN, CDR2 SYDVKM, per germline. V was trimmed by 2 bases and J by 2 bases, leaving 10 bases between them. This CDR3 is CASSLVDPAYEQYF. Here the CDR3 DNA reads TGTGCCAGCAGTTTAGTTGACCCGGCCTACGAGCAGTACTTC.

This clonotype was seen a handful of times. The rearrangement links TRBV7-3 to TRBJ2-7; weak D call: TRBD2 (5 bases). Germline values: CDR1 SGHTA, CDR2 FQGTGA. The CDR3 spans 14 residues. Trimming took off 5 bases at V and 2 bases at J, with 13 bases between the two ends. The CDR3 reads CASSPYLAPYEQYF. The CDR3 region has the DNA TGTGCCAGCAGCCCCTACTTAGCGCCCTACGAGCAGTACTTC.

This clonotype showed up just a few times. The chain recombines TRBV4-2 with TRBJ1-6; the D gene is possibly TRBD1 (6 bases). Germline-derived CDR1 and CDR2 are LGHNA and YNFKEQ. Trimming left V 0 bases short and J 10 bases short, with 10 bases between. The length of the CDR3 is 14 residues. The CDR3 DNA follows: TGTGCCAGCAGCCAAGACAGGGGACACTCACCCCTCCACTTT. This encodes CASSQDRGHSPLHF.

The CDR3 DNA is TGTGCCAGCAGCTCCCCCTGGGGGTTGAACACTGAAGCTTTCTTT. It is translated as CASSSPWGLNTEAFF. The chain uses TRBV7-2 and TRBJ1-1, with D possibly matching TRBD1 (5 bases). Germline CDR1 SGHTA, CDR2 FQGNSA. V lost 4 bases to trimming and J lost 0 bases, with 12 bases between them. This CDR3 has 15 amino acids.

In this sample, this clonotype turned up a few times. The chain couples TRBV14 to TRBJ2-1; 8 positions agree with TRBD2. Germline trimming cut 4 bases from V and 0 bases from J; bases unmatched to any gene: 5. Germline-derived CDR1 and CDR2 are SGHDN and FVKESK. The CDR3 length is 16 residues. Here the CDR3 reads CASSPRAGVSYNEQFF. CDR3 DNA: TGTGCCAGCAGCCCTAGAGCGGGAGTCTCCTACAATGAGCAGTTCTTC.

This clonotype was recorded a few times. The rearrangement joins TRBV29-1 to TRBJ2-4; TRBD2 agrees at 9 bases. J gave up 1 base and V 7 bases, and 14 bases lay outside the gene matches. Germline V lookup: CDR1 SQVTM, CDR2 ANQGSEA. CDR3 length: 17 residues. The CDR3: CSARGGLAGRAKNIQYF. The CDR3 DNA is TGCAGCGCCCGGGGCGGGCTAGCGGGACGCGCCAAAAACATTCAGTACTTC.

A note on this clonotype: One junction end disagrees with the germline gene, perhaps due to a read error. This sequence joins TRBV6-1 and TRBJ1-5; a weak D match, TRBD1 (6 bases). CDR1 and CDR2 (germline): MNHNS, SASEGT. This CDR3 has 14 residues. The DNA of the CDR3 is TGTACCAGCAGTGAAGCAGGGGGCAATCAGCCCCAGCATTTT. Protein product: CTSSEAGGNQPQHF.

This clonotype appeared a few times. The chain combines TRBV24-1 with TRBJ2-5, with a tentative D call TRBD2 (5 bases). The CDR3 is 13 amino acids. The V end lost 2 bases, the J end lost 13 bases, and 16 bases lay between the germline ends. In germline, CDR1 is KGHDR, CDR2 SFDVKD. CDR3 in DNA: TGTGCCACCAGTGATTATTTTATGGACTGGATGTACTTC. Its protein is CATSDYFMDWMYF.

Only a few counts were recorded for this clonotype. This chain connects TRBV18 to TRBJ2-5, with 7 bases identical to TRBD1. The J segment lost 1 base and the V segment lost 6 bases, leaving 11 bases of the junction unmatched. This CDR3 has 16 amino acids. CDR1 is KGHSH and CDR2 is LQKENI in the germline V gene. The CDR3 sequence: CASSATGLLGQETQYF. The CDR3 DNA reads TGTGCCAGCTCGGCGACAGGGCTCTTAGGCCAAGAGACCCAGTACTTC.

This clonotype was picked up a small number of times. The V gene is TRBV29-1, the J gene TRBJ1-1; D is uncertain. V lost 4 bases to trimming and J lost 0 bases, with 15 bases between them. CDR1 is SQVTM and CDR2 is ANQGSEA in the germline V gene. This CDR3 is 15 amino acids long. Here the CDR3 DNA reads TGCAGCGTTGCGGCTCAGGACTGGATGAACACTGAAGCTTTCTTT. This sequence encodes CSVAAQDWMNTEAFF.

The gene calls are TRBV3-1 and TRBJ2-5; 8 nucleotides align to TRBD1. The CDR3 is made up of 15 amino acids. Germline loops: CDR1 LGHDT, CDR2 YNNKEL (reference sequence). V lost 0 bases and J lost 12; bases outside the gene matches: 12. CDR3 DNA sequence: TGTGCCAGCAGCCAAGATACTATGCGGGACAGGACGAAGTACTTC. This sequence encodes CASSQDTMRDRTKYF.

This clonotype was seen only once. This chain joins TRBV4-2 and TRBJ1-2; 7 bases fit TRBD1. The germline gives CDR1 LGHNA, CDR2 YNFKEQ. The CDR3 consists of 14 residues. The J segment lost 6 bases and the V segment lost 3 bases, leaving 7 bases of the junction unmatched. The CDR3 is CASSQEDREDGYTF. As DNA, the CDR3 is TGTGCCAGCAGCCAGGAAGACAGGGAGGATGGCTACACCTTC.

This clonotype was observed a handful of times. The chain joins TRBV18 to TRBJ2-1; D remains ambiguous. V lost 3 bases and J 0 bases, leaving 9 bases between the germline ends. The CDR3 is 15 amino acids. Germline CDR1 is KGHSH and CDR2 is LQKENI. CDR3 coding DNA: TGTGCCAGCTCACCGGACCTGAACTCCTACAATGAGCAGTTCTTC. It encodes CASSPDLNSYNEQFF.

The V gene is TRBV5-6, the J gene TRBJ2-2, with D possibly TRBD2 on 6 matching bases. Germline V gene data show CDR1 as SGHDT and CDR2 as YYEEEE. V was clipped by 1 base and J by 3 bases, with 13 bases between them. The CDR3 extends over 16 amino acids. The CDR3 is CASSLSSGAHTGELFF. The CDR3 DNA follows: TGTGCCAGCAGCTTGTCCTCGGGAGCGCACACCGGGGAGCTGTTTTTT.

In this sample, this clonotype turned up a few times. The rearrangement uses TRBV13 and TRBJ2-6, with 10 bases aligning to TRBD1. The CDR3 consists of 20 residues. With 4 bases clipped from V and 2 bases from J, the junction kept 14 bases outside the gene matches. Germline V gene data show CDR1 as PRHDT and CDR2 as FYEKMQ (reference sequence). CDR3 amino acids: CASSYNLRQGASTGANVLTF. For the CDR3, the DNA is TGTGCCAGCAGCTACAACCTTAGACAGGGGGCGTCGACTGGGGCCAACGTCCTGACTTTC.